This entry lists 8 T cell receptor beta chains sequenced from one sample in a study of blood T cell repertoires in COVID-19. Sequencing used immunoSEQ multiplex PCR; TCRdb keeps in-frame clones, though not all of them. The sample shows about 75,000 clones, less than 85% of them seen only once. Source material: peripheral blood. The receptors were sampled from a woman aged 80 or over with active or convalescent COVID-19.

CDR3 DNA: TGTGCCAGCAGCGTAGGACAGCTCTCTGGAAACACCATATATTTT. It specifies CASSVGQLSGNTIYF. The chain carries TRBV9 and TRBJ1-3; tentatively, D is TRBD1 (5 bases). The CDR3 runs to 15 residues. Between the trimmed V and J ends, which lost 0 bases and 0 bases, there was a span of 7 bases. Germline CDR1 and CDR2: SGDLS and YYNGEE.

This chain joins TRBV19 and TRBJ2-1; 11 nucleotides agree with TRBD2. This CDR3 contains 16 residues. With V trimmed by 1 base and J by 4 bases, 3 bases remained unmatched. From germline, CDR1 is LNHDA and CDR2 SQIVND (reference sequence). CDR3 sequence reads: CASSIVAGGSYNEQFF. For the CDR3, the DNA is TGTGCCAGTAGTATAGTAGCGGGAGGGTCATACAATGAGCAGTTCTTC.

DNA for the CDR3: TGTGCCAGTAGTCCAGGGACTAGCGCAGAGACCCAGTACTTC. It specifies CASSPGTSAETQYF. The chain carries TRBV19 and TRBJ2-5; the match to TRBD2 covers 10 bases. V shed 5 bases and J 4 bases; nucleotides not matched to a gene: 4. The CDR3 has 14 amino acids. Germline V gene lookup returns CDR1 LNHDA and CDR2 SQIVND (reference sequence). Variable domain in full (rest from reference TRBV19 and TRBJ2-5): DGGITQSPKYLFRKEGQNVTLSCEQNLNHDAMYWYRQDPGQGLRLIYYSQIVNDFQKGDIAEGYSVSREKKESFPLTVTSAQKNPTAFYLCASSPGTSAETQYFGPGTRLLVL.

V and J are TRBV19 and TRBJ1-2; 7 bases are a match to TRBD1. The CDR3 runs to 13 residues. Germline loops: CDR1 LNHDA, CDR2 SQIVND (reference sequence). The V gene end was trimmed by 8 bases and the J gene end by 3 bases; junction bases not matched to a gene: 6. CDR3 amino acids: CASSPGTDYGYTF. In DNA form, the CDR3 reads TGTGCCAGTTCCCCCGGGACAGACTATGGCTACACCTTC.

This chain uses TRBV30 with TRBJ1-2; 9 positions match TRBD1. Germline assignment: CDR1 GTSNPN and CDR2 SVGIG (reference sequence). V shed 1 base and J 8 bases; nucleotides not matched to a gene: 8. The length of the CDR3 is 14 residues. The CDR3 coding sequence is TGTGCCTGGAGTGGGGGACAGGGTCTTAGGGGCTACACCTTC. This encodes CAWSGGQGLRGYTF. Together with reference TRBV30 and TRBJ1-2, the CDR3 gives the full variable domain: SQTIHQWPATLVQPVGSPLSLECTVEGTSNPNLYWYRQAAGRGLQLLFYSVGIGQISSEVPQNLSASRPQDRQFILSSKKLLLSDSGFYLCAWSGGQGLRGYTFGSGTRLTVV.

This sequence joins TRBV12-3 or TRBV12-4 and TRBJ1-5, with unresolved D. This CDR3 is built from 13 residues. The V end lost 2 bases, the J end lost 6 bases, and 8 bases lay between the germline ends. The CDR3 protein is CASSLRGPQPQHF. The CDR3 DNA sequence: TGTGCCAGCAGTTTACGGGGTCCTCAGCCCCAGCATTTT.

The chain has TRBV10-3 and TRBJ1-5; D not resolved. The CDR3 covers 15 residues. V was trimmed by 1 base and J by 0 bases, leaving 7 bases between them. Germline loops: CDR1 ENHRY, CDR2 SYGVKD. The CDR3 DNA is TGTGCCATCAGTGAGTGGAGCAATAGCAATCAGCCCCAGCATTTT. Translating gives CAISEWSNSNQPQHF.

The chain recombines TRBV4-3 with TRBJ1-1; D uncertain. Trimming cost V 3 bases and J 11 bases, with 10 bases left between them. Germline assignment: CDR1 LGHNA and CDR2 YSLEER. CDR3 length: 11 residues. This CDR3 is CASSQAGVAFF. In DNA, the CDR3 is TGCGCCAGCAGCCAGGCGGGTGTCGCTTTCTTT.